Included here is one TCR beta chain sequence, with context. With 4 bases removed from V and 2 bases from J, the gap between germline ends came to 15 bases. The germline V gene encodes CDR1 LGHDT and CDR2 YNNKEL (reference sequence). The CDR3 totals 15 residues. This specimen comes from a study of blood T cell repertoires in COVID-19. The authors' processing: Nucleated cell number was recorded as an estimate derived from reference gene primer amplification. Using immunoSEQ multiplex PCR, the repertoire was profiled, and TCRdb retains in-frame clones only, with some absent. The V and J calls and clone size are taken from that table; D and trimming were inferred from the DNA. The data show around 41,000 clones, around nine tenths seen once.

Material for sequencing was peripheral blood. The source is a human donor in a cohort sampled during active COVID-19. The chain recombines TRBV3-1 (or the pseudogene TRBV3-2) with TRBJ2-7; no clear D. DNA of the CDR3: TGTGCCAGCAGCCCCCACAACCGAGAGGCCTACGAGCAGTACTTC. Translating gives CASSPHNREAYEQYF.